The next 11 T cell receptor beta chains were all read from a single sample in a study of beta chain features in type 1 diabetes. Every bit of the isolated RNA underwent reverse transcription, so sequencing read expressed TCRB transcripts. Only in-frame clones appear in the TCRdb table, and some are missing; sequencing was by immunoSEQ multiplex PCR. The sample consists of a few hundred thousand clones, around 30% of them appearing once. What was sequenced was naive CD4+ T cells from blood. These receptors were collected from a man younger than 35 in good health.

This clone has more than one count but fewer than ten. V is TRBV7-3 and J is TRBJ2-5; D ambiguous. This CDR3 contains 13 residues. Trimming left V 5 bases short and J 1 base short, with 8 bases between. Germline V CDR1 and CDR2: SGHTA, FQGTGA. CDR3 DNA: TGTGCCAGCAGCGTCCGGGCCCAAGAGACCCAGTACTTC. Its protein is CASSVRAQETQYF.

This clone was recorded a few times. The rearrangement joins TRBV4-1 to TRBJ2-7; 7 nucleotides agree with TRBD2. V dropped 4 bases and J dropped 2; count of bases not matched to a gene: 5. CDR1 MGHRA and CDR2 YSYEKL come from the germline V gene. The CDR3 sequence is 14 residues long. CDR3 sequence reads: CASSPGLVPYEQYF. The CDR3 DNA is TGCGCCAGCAGCCCTGGACTAGTACCCTACGAGCAGTACTTC.

The CDR3 protein is CASSSLAGLWDTQYF. The CDR3 DNA follows: TGTGCCAGCAGTTCTCTAGCGGGACTGTGGGATACGCAGTATTTT. J is TRBJ2-3 and V is TRBV27, with 9 positions matching TRBD2. V dropped 4 bases and J dropped 6; count of bases not matched to a gene: 8. Germline assignment: CDR1 MNHEY and CDR2 SMNVEV (reference sequence). This CDR3 is built from 15 residues.

About this clone: The same CDR3 arises from other DNA sequences in this sample as well. This chain links TRBV9 with TRBJ2-1; 7 bases are shared with TRBD1. Germline V gene lookup returns CDR1 SGDLS and CDR2 YYNGEE. V dropped 2 bases and J dropped 0; count of bases not matched to a gene: 2. CDR3 size: 15 residues. The CDR3 reads CASSVAGGSYNEQFF. The CDR3 DNA reads TGTGCCAGCAGCGTTGCAGGGGGCTCCTACAATGAGCAGTTCTTC.

In its sample, this clone was seen a few times. The chain has TRBV19 and TRBJ2-6; no definite D call. The CDR3 is made up of 13 amino acids. Trimming removed 8 bases at V and 1 base at J, with 6 bases between. The germline V gene has CDR1 LNHDA and CDR2 SQIVND (reference sequence). CDR3 region: CASRKSGANVLTF. CDR3 coding DNA: TGTGCCAGTCGGAAATCTGGGGCCAACGTCCTGACTTTC.

This clone was picked up a small number of times. The V and J genes are TRBV30 and TRBJ1-5; D gene uncertain. The CDR3 extends over 11 amino acids. CDR1 and CDR2 from the germline V gene are GTSNPN and SVGIG (reference sequence). V gave up 2 bases and J gave up 8 bases, with 7 bases separating them. CDR3 in DNA: TGTGCCTGGAGTATACCGGAGCCCCAGCATTTT. Translating gives CAWSIPEPQHF.

A few counts support this clone. The genes are TRBV18 and TRBJ2-1; unclear D gene. This CDR3 has 16 residues. Germline loops: CDR1 KGHSH, CDR2 LQKENI. The V end lost 4 bases, the J end lost 0 bases, and 13 bases lay between the germline ends. CDR3 in DNA: TGTGCCAGCTCACGGATGGACGTTAGCTCCTACAATGAGCAGTTCTTC. Residues: CASSRMDVSSYNEQFF. The variable domain in full, completed from reference TRBV18 and TRBJ2-1, reads NAGVMQNPRHLVRRRGQEARLRCSPMKGHSHVYWYRQLPEEGLKFMVYLQKENIIDESGMPKERFSAEFPKEGPSILRIQQVVRGDSAAYFCASSRMDVSSYNEQFFGPGTRLTVL.

V and J are TRBV19 and TRBJ2-1; TRBD2 aligns across 9 bases. This CDR3 has 14 amino acids. Trimming took 5 bases from V and 8 from J; bases not matched to a gene: 7. The germline CDR1 and CDR2 sequences are LNHDA and SQIVND (reference sequence). CDR3 protein: CASSPPGLAYEQFF. The CDR3 DNA follows: TGTGCCAGTAGTCCACCGGGACTAGCCTATGAGCAGTTCTTC.

This clone was picked up a small number of times. CDR3 nucleotide sequence: TGCGCCAGCAGCCTGAAGATCTTGGGACAGACACCTAACTATGGCTACACCTTC. This codes for CASSLKILGQTPNYGYTF. V usage is TRBV5-1 and J usage is TRBJ1-2, with 7 nucleotides matching TRBD1. The CDR3 extends over 18 amino acids. The V gene end was trimmed by 4 bases and the J gene end by 0 bases; junction bases not matched to a gene: 15. CDR1 is SGHRS, CDR2 YFSETQ, per germline.

The J gene is TRBJ2-2, the V gene TRBV27; the D gene is possibly TRBD1 (5 bases). The germline CDR1 and CDR2 sequences are MNHEY and SMNVEV (reference sequence). V dropped 7 bases and J dropped 1 base, with 13 bases sitting between them. This CDR3 spans 15 amino acids. The CDR3 region has the DNA TGTGCCAGCAACTCTTATGACAGGAACACCGGGGAGCTGTTTTTT. This sequence encodes CASNSYDRNTGELFF.

The V and J genes are TRBV7-2 and TRBJ2-5; a possible D gene is TRBD1 (5 bases). Trimming removed 2 bases from V and 2 bases from J, with 9 bases in between. Germline CDR1 reads SGHTA; CDR2 reads FQGNSA. The CDR3 covers 14 residues. CDR3 loop: CASSLSQGQETQYF. Written as DNA, the CDR3 is TGTGCCAGCAGCTTAAGTCAGGGTCAAGAGACCCAGTACTTC.